Listed below are T cell receptor beta chains from one sample, sequenced in a study of blood T cell repertoires in COVID-19. The protocol was immunoSEQ multiplex PCR, while the TCRdb copy is restricted to in-frame clones and leaves out a portion. The sample contains roughly 76,000 clones, around 70% of which appear only once. Sample: peripheral blood. The receptors come from a man aged 70 or older with acute or convalescent COVID-19. Each CDR3 is given with its conserved first and last residue. The D gene is left open where the match is weak. Some rows mark clone size as missing; the rest say once, few, many or name a class of expanded clone.

J gene,D gene,V gene,CDR3 length,clone size,CDR3 protein,CDR3 DNA
TRBJ2-7,.,TRBV28,13,few,CASSPEGVDEQYF,TGTGCCAGCAGCCCTGAGGGAGTCGACGAGCAGTACTTC
TRBJ1-4,.,TRBV3-1/TRBV3-2,15,.,CASSQNRATNEKLFF,TGTGCCAGCAGCCAAAACAGGGCAACTAATGAAAAACTGTTTTTT
TRBJ1-2,.,TRBV6-2/TRBV6-3,13,.,CASSRSGDYGYTF,TGTGCCAGCAGTCGGTCCGGGGACTATGGCTACACCTTC
TRBJ2-2,.,TRBV7-2,16,.,CASTWGGSLNTGELFF,TGTGCCAGCACATGGGGGGGCTCCCTGAACACCGGGGAGCTGTTTTTT
TRBJ1-3,.,TRBV4-2,15,.,CASSSWAISGNTIYF,TGTGCCAGCAGCTCCTGGGCCATCTCTGGAAACACCATATATTTT
TRBJ2-1,TRBD1,TRBV7-6,15,.,CASSLLGQNYNEQFF,TGTGCCAGCAGCTTACTGGGACAGAACTACAATGAGCAGTTCTTC
TRBJ2-1,TRBD2,TRBV4-2,19,.,CASSQDLDTSGSSYNEQFF,TGTGCCAGCAGCCAAGATCTTGATACTAGCGGCAGCTCCTACAATGAGCAGTTCTTC
TRBJ2-7,.,TRBV27,15,once,CASSLRSSQGYEQYF,TGTGCCAGCAGTCTCCGATCATCTCAGGGTTACGAGCAGTACTTC
TRBJ1-2,.,TRBV11-2,13,few,CASTVGAGYGYTF,TGTGCCAGCACCGTGGGGGCGGGCTATGGCTACACCTTC
TRBJ2-5,.,TRBV7-3,15,.,CASSPTPGQQETQYF,TGTGCCAGCAGCCCCACCCCCGGTCAACAAGAGACCCAGTACTTC
TRBJ2-3,TRBD1,TRBV5-1,16,.,CASSLSTGVIQDTQYF,TGCGCCAGCAGCTTAAGTACAGGGGTAATCCAGGATACGCAGTATTTT
TRBJ1-2,.,TRBV28,13,.,CASSLGSRGGYTF,TGTGCCAGCAGTTTGGGGTCCCGGGGAGGCTACACCTTC
TRBJ2-7,TRBD2,TRBV18,15,.,CASSPTSGESYEQYF,TGTGCCAGCTCGCCGACTAGCGGGGAGAGCTACGAGCAGTACTTC
TRBJ1-3,TRBD1,TRBV2,13,few,CANQGGRRNTIYF,TGTGCCAACCAGGGGGGCAGAAGAAACACCATATATTTT
TRBJ1-5,.,TRBV4-1,14,.,CASSQAGPPSPQHF,TGCGCCAGCAGCCAAGCAGGGCCACCCTCCCCCCAGCATTTT
TRBJ1-1,TRBD1,TRBV7-8,14,few,CASRPTGGDTEAFF,TGTGCCAGCAGGCCAACAGGGGGGGACACTGAAGCTTTCTTT
TRBJ2-1,TRBD2,TRBV6-5,15,.,CASRSGTTIVNEQFF,TGTGCCAGCAGGAGCGGGACTACCATAGTGAATGAGCAGTTCTTC
TRBJ2-7,.,TRBV18,15,.,CASCNGGTGAYEQYF,TGTGCCAGCTGTAACGGGGGGACAGGAGCCTACGAGCAGTACTTC
TRBJ1-2,.,TRBV6-5,13,.,CASSFNRIYGYTF,TGTGCCAGCAGTTTCAACAGGATCTATGGCTACACCTTC
TRBJ2-5,.,TRBV7-9,13,.,CASSLGGRETQYF,TGTGCCAGCAGCTTAGGAGGGAGGGAGACCCAGTACTTC
TRBJ2-3,TRBD1,TRBV28,15,few,CASSTQGAGTDTQYF,TGTGCCAGCAGCACACAGGGGGCTGGCACAGATACGCAGTATTTT
TRBJ2-5,.,TRBV7-8,14,.,CASSWEGGAGTQYF,TGTGCCAGCAGCTGGGAGGGGGGCGCGGGGACCCAGTACTTC
TRBJ2-7,TRBD1,TRBV19,15,.,CASSATGTATYEQYF,TGTGCCAGTAGTGCGACCGGGACAGCAACCTACGAGCAGTACTTC
TRBJ1-6,TRBD1,TRBV11-2,15,.,CASSLGDRGDSPLHF,TGTGCCAGCAGCTTAGGGGACAGGGGTGATTCACCCCTCCACTTT
TRBJ1-1,TRBD1,TRBV6-5,14,.,CASRKEGAGTEAFF,TGTGCCAGCAGGAAAGAGGGGGCGGGGACTGAAGCTTTCTTT
TRBJ1-2,TRBD1,TRBV7-9,16,.,CASSLASGRGLYGYTF,TGTGCCAGCAGCTTAGCGTCGGGCAGGGGGCTCTATGGCTACACCTTC
TRBJ1-3,.,TRBV3-1/TRBV3-2,15,.,CASSQDLGGGNTIYF,TGTGCCAGCAGCCAAGATCTGGGGGGAGGAAACACCATATATTTT
TRBJ1-3,TRBD1,TRBV11-2,15,.,CASSLRGPPGNTIYF,TGTGCCAGCAGCCTCAGGGGGCCCCCTGGAAACACCATATATTTT
TRBJ2-1,TRBD1,TRBV9,16,.,CASSITGGALYNEQFF,TGTGCCAGCAGCATAACAGGGGGCGCATTATACAATGAGCAGTTCTTC
TRBJ2-1,.,TRBV9,14,medium-sized,CASSPSGFTNEQFF,TGTGCCAGCAGCCCCTCGGGGTTTACTAATGAGCAGTTCTTC
TRBJ2-2,TRBD1,TRBV27,22,.,CASSLSLRCGQGWLANTGELFF,TGTGCCAGCAGTTTATCATTGCGTTGTGGACAGGGTTGGTTAGCGAACACCGGGGAGCTGTTTTTT
TRBJ1-2,.,TRBV27,15,.,CASSPKLDRTYGYTF,TGTGCCAGCAGTCCTAAACTCGACAGGACTTATGGCTACACCTTC
TRBJ1-5,.,TRBV6-5,14,.,CASSRGNSNQPQHF,TGTGCCAGCAGTCGGGGGAACAGCAATCAGCCCCAGCATTTT
TRBJ2-5,TRBD2,TRBV28,15,.,CASSPVSGRGETQYF,TGTGCCAGCAGTCCTGTAAGCGGGAGGGGAGAGACCCAGTACTTC
TRBJ2-7,TRBD2,TRBV20-1,11,few,CSPTSGHEQYF,TGCAGCCCCACTAGCGGGCACGAGCAGTACTTC
TRBJ2-2,TRBD1,TRBV24-1,15,few,CATSDARQGTGELFF,TGTGCCACCAGTGATGCCCGACAGGGCACCGGGGAGCTGTTTTTT
TRBJ1-1,.,TRBV28,12,.,CASSFLRGEEGF,TGTGCCAGCAGTTTTCTCCGAGGGGAGGAGGGTTTT
TRBJ1-5,TRBD1,TRBV19,17,.,CASSRGQGGRGNQPQHF,TGTGCCAGTAGTCGAGGACAGGGTGGAAGGGGCAATCAGCCCCAGCATTTT
TRBJ2-3,.,TRBV24-1,14,.,CATSDVSAGDTQYF,TGTGCCACCAGTGATGTGAGTGCGGGAGATACGCAGTATTTT
TRBJ2-5,TRBD2,TRBV27,14,.,CASSMGGTKETQYF,TGTGCCAGCAGTATGGGAGGGACTAAAGAGACCCAGTACTTC
TRBJ1-6,TRBD1,TRBV4-3,16,few,CASSQESQGDGSPLHF,TGCGCCAGCAGCCAAGAATCACAGGGGGACGGTTCACCCCTCCACTTT
TRBJ2-1,TRBD2,TRBV7-2,14,.,CASSPGGSYNEQFF,TGTGCCAGCAGCCCGGGGGGGTCCTACAATGAGCAGTTCTTC
TRBJ1-2,.,TRBV24-1,13,few,CATSGGGVGGYTF,TGTGCCACCAGTGGGGGGGGCGTCGGAGGCTACACCTTC
TRBJ1-2,.,TRBV6-6,15,.,CASSYPSTGGYGYTF,TGTGCCAGCAGTTACCCTTCGACGGGGGGCTATGGCTACACCTTC
TRBJ2-2,TRBD2,TRBV18,14,.,CASRLGLAAGELFF,TGTGCCAGCCGTCTGGGACTAGCCGCCGGGGAGCTGTTTTTT
TRBJ2-2,TRBD1,TRBV25-1,17,.,CASSDPQTGGDTGELFF,TGTGCCAGCAGTGACCCCCAGACAGGGGGCGACACCGGGGAGCTGTTTTTT
TRBJ2-2,.,TRBV5-8,13,.,CASSLAEGRELFF,TGTGCCAGCAGCTTGGCCGAGGGCCGGGAGCTGTTTTTT
TRBJ2-2,TRBD2,TRBV28,15,.,CASSWGTSWNGELFF,TGTGCCAGCAGTTGGGGGACTAGCTGGAACGGGGAGCTGTTTTTT
TRBJ2-7,TRBD2,TRBV5-5,14,many,CASSPGTSTYEQYF,TGTGCCAGCAGCCCGGGGACTAGTACCTACGAGCAGTACTTC